This T cell receptor beta chain was identified in a study of beta chain features in type 1 diabetes. The study reverse transcribed the entire isolated RNA, so it sequenced expressed TCRB transcripts. Method: immunoSEQ multiplex PCR; TCRdb's copy keeps in-frame clones and lacks some. The sample includes about 650,000 clones, roughly an eighth of them seen just once. Study findings and constraints: All four CD4+ subsets from Type 1 diabetes patients carried moderately but significantly shorter TCRB CDR3s.

V shed 7 bases and J shed 4 bases, with 8 bases lying between them. CDR3 size: 13 residues. CDR1 and CDR2 from the germline V gene are SEHNR and FQNEAQ (reference sequence). About this clone: The target antigen is unknown.

The genes are TRBV7-9 and TRBJ2-6; D uncertain. This receptor was obtained from a man aged 25-45 years with type 1 diabetes. Sample: naive CD4+ T cells from blood. CDR3 residues: CASTTDGANVLTF. The CDR3, as DNA: TGTGCCAGCACCACCGACGGGGCCAACGTCCTGACTTTC.